This T cell receptor beta chain is from a study of blood T cell repertoires in COVID-19. Study-level background: Nucleic acid was either cDNA or gDNA, and it came from T cells, B-cell-depleted T cells, or PBMCs.

Per the study methods: Estimates of nucleated cell counts were drawn from the amplification of reference gene primers. The table came from immunoSEQ multiplex PCR; TCRdb's copy has only in-frame clones and leaves some out. That table furnishes V, J and clone size, whereas the DNA furnished D and trimming. The profile shows a few hundred thousand clones, around 90% of them singletons. This CDR3 has 14 residues. Germline V gene sequence: CDR1 SGHTS, CDR2 YDEGEE. The V end was cut by 3 bases, the J end by 6 bases, with 15 bases between. V usage is TRBV5-8 and J usage is TRBJ1-2; no clear D. The source of this sequence is a woman in her fifties or sixties who had recovered from COVID-19. Sequenced input: PBMCs or T cells enriched from blood (not recorded which). The CDR3 protein is CASSSRLWADGYTF. The CDR3, as DNA: TGTGCCAGCAGCTCCCGGTTGTGGGCAGATGGCTACACCTTC. Based on the CDR3 plus reference TRBV5-8 and TRBJ1-2, the full variable domain is EAGVTQSPTHLIKTRGQQATLRCSPISGHTSVYWYQQALGLGLQFLLWYDEGEERNRGNFPPRFSGRQFPNYSSELNVNALELEDSALYLCASSSRLWADGYTFGSGTRLTVV.